A single T cell receptor (beta chain) is shown here with its context. V was trimmed by 7 bases and J by 3 bases, leaving 7 bases between them. This CDR3 is built from 11 residues. CDR1 and CDR2 from the germline V gene are MNHNS and SASEGT. The TCR beta CDR3 regions underwent amplification from RNA transcripts. The authors performed first-round RT-PCR with HTBI primers and then a second-round multiplex PCR. TCRdb ran MiXCR on the multiplex PCR reads and lists one entry per CDR3 protein. The sample lists fewer than 350,000 distinct CDR3 sequences, under 20% occurring once. The sample belongs to a study of Graves' ophthalmopathy and Graves' hyperthyroidism. Study-level information: Pretreatment peripheral blood was obtained at initial diagnosis.

The receptor comes from an adult man with Graves' ophthalmopathy. The gene calls are TRBV6-1 and TRBJ2-7, with unresolved D. Sequencing was carried out using peripheral blood. The CDR3 is CASTFGYEQYF. CDR3 sequence (DNA): TGTGCCAGCACCTTTGGCTACGAGCAGTACTTC.